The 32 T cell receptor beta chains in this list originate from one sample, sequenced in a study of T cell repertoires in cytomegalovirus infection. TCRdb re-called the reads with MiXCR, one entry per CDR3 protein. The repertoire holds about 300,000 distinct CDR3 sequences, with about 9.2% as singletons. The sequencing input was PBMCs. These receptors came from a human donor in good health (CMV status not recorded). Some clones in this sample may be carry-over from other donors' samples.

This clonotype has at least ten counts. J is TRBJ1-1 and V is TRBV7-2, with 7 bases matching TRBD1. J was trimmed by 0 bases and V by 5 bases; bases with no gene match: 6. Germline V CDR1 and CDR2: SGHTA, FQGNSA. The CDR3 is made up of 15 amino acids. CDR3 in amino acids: CASSLTGDLNTEAFF. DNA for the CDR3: TGTGCCAGCAGCCTTACAGGGGACCTGAACACTGAAGCTTTCTTT.

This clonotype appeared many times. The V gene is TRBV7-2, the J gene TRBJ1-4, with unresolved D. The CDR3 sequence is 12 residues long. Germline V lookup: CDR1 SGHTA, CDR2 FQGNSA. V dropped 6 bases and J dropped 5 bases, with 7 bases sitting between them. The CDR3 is CASRTTNEKLFF. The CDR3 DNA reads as TGTGCCAGCAGGACTACCAATGAAAAACTGTTTTTT. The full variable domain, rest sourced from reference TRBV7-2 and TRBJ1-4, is GAGVSQSPSNKVTEKGKDVELRCDPISGHTALYWYRQSLGQGLEFLIYFQGNSAPDKSGLPSDRFSAERTGGSVSTLTIQRTQQEDSAVYLCASRTTNEKLFFGSGTQLSVL.

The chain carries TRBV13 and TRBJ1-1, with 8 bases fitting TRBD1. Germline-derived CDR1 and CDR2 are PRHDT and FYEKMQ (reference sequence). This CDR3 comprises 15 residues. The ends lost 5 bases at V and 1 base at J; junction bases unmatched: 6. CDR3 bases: TGTGCCAGCAGCCCCCGAGGGACAGGGAACACTGAAGCTTTCTTT. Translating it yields CASSPRGTGNTEAFF.

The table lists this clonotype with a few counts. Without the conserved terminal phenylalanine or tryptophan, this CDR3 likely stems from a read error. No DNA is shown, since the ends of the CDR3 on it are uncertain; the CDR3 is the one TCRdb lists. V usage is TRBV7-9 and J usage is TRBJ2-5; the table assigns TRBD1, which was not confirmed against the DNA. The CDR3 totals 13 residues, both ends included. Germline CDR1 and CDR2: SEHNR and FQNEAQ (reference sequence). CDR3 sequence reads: CASSSPGTGPEGI.

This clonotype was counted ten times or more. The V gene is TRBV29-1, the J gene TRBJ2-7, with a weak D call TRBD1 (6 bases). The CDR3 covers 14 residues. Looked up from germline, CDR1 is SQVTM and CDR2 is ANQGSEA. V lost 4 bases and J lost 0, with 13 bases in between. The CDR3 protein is CSVAPDSLSYEQYF. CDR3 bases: TGCAGCGTTGCCCCGGACAGCCTCTCCTACGAGCAGTACTTC.

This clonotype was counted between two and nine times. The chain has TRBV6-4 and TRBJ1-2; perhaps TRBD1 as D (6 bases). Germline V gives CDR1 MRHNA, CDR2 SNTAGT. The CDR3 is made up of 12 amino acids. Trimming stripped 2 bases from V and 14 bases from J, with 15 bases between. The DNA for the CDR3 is TGTGCCAGCAGTGACAACAGGGCCGCCTTGACCTTC. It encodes CASSDNRAALTF.

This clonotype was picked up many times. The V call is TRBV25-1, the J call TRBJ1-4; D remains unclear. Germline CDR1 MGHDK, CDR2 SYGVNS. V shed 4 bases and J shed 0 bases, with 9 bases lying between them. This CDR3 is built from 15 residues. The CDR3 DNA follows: TGTGCCAGCAGTGGTCCCCGGACAACTAATGAAAAACTGTTTTTT. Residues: CASSGPRTTNEKLFF. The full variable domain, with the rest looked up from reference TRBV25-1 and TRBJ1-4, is EADIYQTPRYLVIGTGKKITLECSQTMGHDKMYWYQQDPGMELHLIHYSYGVNSTEKGDLSSESTVSRIRTEHFPLTLESARPSHTSQYLCASSGPRTTNEKLFFGSGTQLSVL.

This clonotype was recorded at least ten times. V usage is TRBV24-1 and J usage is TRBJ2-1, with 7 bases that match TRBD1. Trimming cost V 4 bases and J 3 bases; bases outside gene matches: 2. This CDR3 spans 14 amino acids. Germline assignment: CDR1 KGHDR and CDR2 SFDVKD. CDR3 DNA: TGTGCCACCAGTGACTACAGGGGCTACAATGAGCAGTTCTTC. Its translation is CATSDYRGYNEQFF.

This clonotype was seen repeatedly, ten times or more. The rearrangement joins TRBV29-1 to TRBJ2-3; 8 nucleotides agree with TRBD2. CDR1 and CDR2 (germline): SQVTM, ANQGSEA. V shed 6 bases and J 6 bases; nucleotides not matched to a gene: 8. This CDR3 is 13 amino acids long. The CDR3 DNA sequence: TGCAGCGTGCACGGGGGGGCCCGGGATACGCAGTATTTT. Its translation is CSVHGGARDTQYF.

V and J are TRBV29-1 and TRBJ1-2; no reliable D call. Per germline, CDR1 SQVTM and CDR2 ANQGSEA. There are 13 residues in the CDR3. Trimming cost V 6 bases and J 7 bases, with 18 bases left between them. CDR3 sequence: CSVLVRTDPGYTF. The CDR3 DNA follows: TGCAGCGTCCTTGTCCGGACGGACCCTGGCTACACCTTC.

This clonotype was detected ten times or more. CDR3 coding DNA: TGTGCCAGCAACCCGAGAGGGGTATGGGCTTTCTTT. Translation: CASNPRGVWAFF. This chain connects TRBV2 to TRBJ1-1; maybe TRBD1 (5 bases). This CDR3 has 12 residues. Germline V gives CDR1 SNHLY, CDR2 FYNNEI. V gave up 7 bases and J gave up 11 bases, with 17 bases separating them.

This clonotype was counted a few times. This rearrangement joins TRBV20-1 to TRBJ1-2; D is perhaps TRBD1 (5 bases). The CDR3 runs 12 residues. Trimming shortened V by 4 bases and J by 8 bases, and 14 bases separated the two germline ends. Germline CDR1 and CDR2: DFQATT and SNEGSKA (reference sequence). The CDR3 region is CSAILTWGGYTF. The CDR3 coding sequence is TGCAGTGCTATTCTCACCTGGGGGGGCTACACCTTC.

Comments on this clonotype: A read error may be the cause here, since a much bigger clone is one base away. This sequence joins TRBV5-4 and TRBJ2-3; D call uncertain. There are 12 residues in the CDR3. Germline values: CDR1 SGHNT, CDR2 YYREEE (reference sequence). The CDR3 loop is CASSQTTDTHYF. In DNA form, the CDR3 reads TGTGCCAGCAGCCAGACCACAGATACGCATTATTTT. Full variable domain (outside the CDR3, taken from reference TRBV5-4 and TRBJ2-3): ETGVTQSPTHLIKTRGQQVTLRCSSQSGHNTVSWYQQALGQGPQFIFQYYREEENGRGNFPPRFSGLQFPNYSSELNVNALELDDSALYLCASSQTTDTHYFGPGTRLTVL.

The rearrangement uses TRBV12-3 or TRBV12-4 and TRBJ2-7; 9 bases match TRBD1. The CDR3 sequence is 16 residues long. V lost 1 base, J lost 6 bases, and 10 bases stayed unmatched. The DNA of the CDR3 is TGTGCCAGCAGTTTAGGTTCCGGGACAGGGACCCGCGAGCAGTACTTC. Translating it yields CASSLGSGTGTREQYF.

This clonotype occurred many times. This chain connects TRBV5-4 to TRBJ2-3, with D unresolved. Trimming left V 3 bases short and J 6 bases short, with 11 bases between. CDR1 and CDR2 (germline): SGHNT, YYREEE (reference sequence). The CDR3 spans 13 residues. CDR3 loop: CASSSDASDTQYF. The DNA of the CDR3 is TGTGCCAGCAGCTCGGACGCCTCGGATACGCAGTATTTT.

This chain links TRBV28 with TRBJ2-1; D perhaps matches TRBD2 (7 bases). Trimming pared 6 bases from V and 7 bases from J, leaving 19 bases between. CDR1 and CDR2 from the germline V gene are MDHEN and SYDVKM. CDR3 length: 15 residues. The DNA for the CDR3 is TGTGCCAGCAGGGGGGGGGGGGCGGGTGAAAATGAGCAGTTCTTC. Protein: CASRGGGAGENEQFF.

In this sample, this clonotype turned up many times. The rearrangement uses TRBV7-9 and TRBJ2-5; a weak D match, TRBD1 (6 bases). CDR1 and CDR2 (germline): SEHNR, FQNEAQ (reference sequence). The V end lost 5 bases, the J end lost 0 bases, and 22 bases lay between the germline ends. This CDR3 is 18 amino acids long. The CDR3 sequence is CASSRRLRDTKYQETQYF. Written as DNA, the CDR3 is TGTGCCAGCAGCCGCAGGCTCCGGGACACTAAGTACCAAGAGACCCAGTACTTC.

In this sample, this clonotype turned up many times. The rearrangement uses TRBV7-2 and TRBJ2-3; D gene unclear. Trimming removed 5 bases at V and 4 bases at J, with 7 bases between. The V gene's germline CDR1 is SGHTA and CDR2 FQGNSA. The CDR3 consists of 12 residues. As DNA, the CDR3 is TGTGCCAGCAGCCCAGGTTCAGATACGCAGTATTTT. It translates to CASSPGSDTQYF.

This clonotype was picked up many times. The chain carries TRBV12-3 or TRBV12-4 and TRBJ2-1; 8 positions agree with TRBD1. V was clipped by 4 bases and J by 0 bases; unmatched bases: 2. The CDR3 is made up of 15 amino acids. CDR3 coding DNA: TGTGCCAGCAGTTGGGGGACAGGCTCCTACAATGAGCAGTTCTTC. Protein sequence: CASSWGTGSYNEQFF.

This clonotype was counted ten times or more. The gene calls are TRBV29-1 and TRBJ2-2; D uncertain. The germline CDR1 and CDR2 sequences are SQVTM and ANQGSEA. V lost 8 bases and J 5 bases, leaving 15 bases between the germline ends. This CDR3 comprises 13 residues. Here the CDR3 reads CSYVQDRTGELFF. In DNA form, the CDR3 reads TGCAGCTACGTACAAGATAGAACCGGGGAGCTGTTTTTT.

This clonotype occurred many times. CDR3 DNA: TGTGCCAGTAGTCCCCAGGGGCGGGTAGCGAAAAACATTCAGTACTTC. Amino acid sequence: CASSPQGRVAKNIQYF. The chain employs TRBV19 and TRBJ2-4, with a tentative D call TRBD1 (6 bases). The CDR3 is made up of 16 amino acids. V was trimmed by 5 bases and J by 4 bases, leaving 18 bases between them. Germline values: CDR1 LNHDA, CDR2 SQIVND (reference sequence).

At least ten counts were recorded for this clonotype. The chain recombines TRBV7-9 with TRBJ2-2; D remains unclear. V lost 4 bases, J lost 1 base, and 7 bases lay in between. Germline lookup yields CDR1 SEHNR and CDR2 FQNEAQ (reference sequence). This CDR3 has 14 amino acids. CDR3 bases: TGTGCCAGCAGCTCATGGGAGAACACCGGGGAGCTGTTTTTT. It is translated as CASSSWENTGELFF.

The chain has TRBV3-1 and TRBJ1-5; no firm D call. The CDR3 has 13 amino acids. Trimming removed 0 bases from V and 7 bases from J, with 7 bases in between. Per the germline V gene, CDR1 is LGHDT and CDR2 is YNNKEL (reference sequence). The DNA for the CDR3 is TGTGCCAGCAGCCAAGAGTGGGAGCAGCCCCAGCATTTT. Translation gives CASSQEWEQPQHF.

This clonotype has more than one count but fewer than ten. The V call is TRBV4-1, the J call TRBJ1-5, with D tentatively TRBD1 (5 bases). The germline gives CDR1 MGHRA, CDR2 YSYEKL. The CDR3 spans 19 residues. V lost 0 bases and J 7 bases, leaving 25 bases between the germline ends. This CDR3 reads CASSQDKSMRGRVGQPQHF. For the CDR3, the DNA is TGCGCCAGCAGCCAAGACAAATCAATGCGGGGCAGGGTGGGACAGCCCCAGCATTTT.

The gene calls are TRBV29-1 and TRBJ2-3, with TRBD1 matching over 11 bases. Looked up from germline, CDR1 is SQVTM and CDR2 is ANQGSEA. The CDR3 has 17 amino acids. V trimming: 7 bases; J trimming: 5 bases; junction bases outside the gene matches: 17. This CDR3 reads CSAIGQGAIGRGDTQYF. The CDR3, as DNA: TGCAGCGCTATCGGACAGGGGGCCATAGGCAGGGGAGATACGCAGTATTTT.

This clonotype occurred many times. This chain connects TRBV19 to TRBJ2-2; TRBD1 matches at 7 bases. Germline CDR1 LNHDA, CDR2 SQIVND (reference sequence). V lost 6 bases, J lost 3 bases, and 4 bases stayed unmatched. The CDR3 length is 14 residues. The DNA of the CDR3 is TGTGCCAGTAGGCCTACAGGGGACACCGGGGAGCTGTTTTTT. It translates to CASRPTGDTGELFF.

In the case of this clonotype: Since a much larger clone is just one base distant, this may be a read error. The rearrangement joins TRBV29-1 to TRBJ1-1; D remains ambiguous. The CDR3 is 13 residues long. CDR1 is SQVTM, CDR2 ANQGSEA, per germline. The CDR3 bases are TGCGGCGTTGGACCCGGACTGAACACTGAAGCTTTCTTT. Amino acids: CGVGPGLNTEAFF. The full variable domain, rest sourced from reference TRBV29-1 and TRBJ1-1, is SAVISQKPSRDICQRGTSLTIQCQVDSQVTMMFWYRQQPGQSLTLIATANQGSEATYESGFVIDKFPISRPNLTFSTLTVSNMSPEDSSIYLCGVGPGLNTEAFFGQGTRLTVV.

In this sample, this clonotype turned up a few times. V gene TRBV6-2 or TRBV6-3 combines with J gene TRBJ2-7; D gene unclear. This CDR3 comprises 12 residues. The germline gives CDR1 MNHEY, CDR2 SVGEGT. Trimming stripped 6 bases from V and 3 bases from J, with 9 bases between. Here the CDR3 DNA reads TGTGCCAGCAGCCTAGACATCTACGAGCAGTACTTC. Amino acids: CASSLDIYEQYF.

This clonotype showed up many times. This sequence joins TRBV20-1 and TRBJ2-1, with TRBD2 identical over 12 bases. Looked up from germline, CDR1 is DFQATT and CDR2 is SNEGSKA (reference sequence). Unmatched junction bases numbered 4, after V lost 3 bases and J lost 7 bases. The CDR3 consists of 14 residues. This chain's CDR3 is CSASPSGGGNEQFF. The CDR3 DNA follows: TGCAGTGCTAGTCCTAGCGGGGGGGGGAATGAGCAGTTCTTC.

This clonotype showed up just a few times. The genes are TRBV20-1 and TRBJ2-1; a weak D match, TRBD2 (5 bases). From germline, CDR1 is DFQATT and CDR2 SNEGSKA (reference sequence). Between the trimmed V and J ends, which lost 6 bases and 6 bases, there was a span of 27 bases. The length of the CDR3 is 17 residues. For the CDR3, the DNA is TGCAGTGCCAGGCCTACTCTCGGGGAGCGGTTTCTCAATGAGCAGTTCTTC. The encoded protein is CSARPTLGERFLNEQFF.

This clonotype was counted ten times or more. CDR3 amino acids: CASSLAGVSPGYGYTF. The CDR3 DNA reads as TGTGCCAGCAGCTTAGCGGGGGTATCCCCGGGCTATGGCTACACCTTC. The chain carries TRBV7-2 and TRBJ1-2; tentative D call: TRBD1 (5 bases). The CDR3 extends over 16 amino acids. Germline V gene sequence: CDR1 SGHTA, CDR2 FQGNSA. Trimming stripped 0 bases from V and 4 bases from J, with 15 bases between.

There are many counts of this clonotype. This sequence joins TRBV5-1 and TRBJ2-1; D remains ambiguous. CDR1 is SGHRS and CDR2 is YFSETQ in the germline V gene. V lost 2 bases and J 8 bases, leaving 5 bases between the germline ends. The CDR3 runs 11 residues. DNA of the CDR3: TGCGCCAGCAGCTTTGACGATGAGCAGTTCTTC. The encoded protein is CASSFDDEQFF. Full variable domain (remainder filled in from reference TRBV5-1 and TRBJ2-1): KAGVTQTPRYLIKTRGQQVTLSCSPISGHRSVSWYQQTPGQGLQFLFEYFSETQRNKGNFPGRFSGRQFSNSRSEMNVSTLELGDSALYLCASSFDDEQFFGPGTRLTVL.